A single sample gave rise to the 22 T cell receptor beta chains below, sequenced in a study of OX40 agonist ivuxolimab in advanced cancers. Some clones are missing from TCRdb's copy, which holds only in-frame ones; the method was immunoSEQ multiplex PCR. The data contain just over 60,000 clones, 87% of them singletons. The starting material was CD4+ or CD8+ T cells sorted from blood, obtained in a trial of the OX40 agonist ivuxolimab. All receptors derive from an adult with an advanced solid tumor such as melanoma, head and neck, liver or kidney cancer.

A few counts support this clone. J is TRBJ1-2 and V is TRBV2; D gene unclear. Germline V lookup: CDR1 SNHLY, CDR2 FYNNEI. Trimming took off 3 bases at V and 4 bases at J, with 9 bases between the two ends. The CDR3 covers 13 residues. The CDR3 nucleotides read TGTGCCAGCAGTGAGTCGGGGTTCTATGGCTACACCTTC. Its translation is CASSESGFYGYTF.

CDR3 loop: CASSRRVGQPQHF. CDR3 bases: TGTGCCAGCAGCCGCAGGGTAGGGCAGCCCCAGCATTTT. This chain connects TRBV2 to TRBJ1-5, with D maybe TRBD1 (5 bases). This CDR3 has 13 amino acids. CDR1 and CDR2 (germline): SNHLY, FYNNEI. Between the trimmed V and J ends, which lost 6 bases and 7 bases, there was a span of 13 bases.

The J gene is TRBJ2-1, the V gene TRBV5-1, with TRBD1 identical over 10 bases. Germline loops: CDR1 SGHRS, CDR2 YFSETQ. The CDR3 length is 14 residues. The ends lost 4 bases at V and 2 bases at J; junction bases unmatched: 0. The CDR3 is CASSGTGAYNEQFF. CDR3 sequence (DNA): TGCGCCAGCAGCGGGACAGGGGCCTACAATGAGCAGTTCTTC.

The chain employs TRBV27 and TRBJ2-1; TRBD1 matches 7 bases. The germline V gene encodes CDR1 MNHEY and CDR2 SMNVEV (reference sequence). CDR3 length equals 15 residues. Trimming took 7 bases from V and 2 from J; bases not matched to a gene: 8. CDR3 bases: TGTGCCAGCAAGGGTTACAGGGGTACCTACAATGAGCAGTTCTTC. Encoded protein: CASKGYRGTYNEQFF.

This clone appeared a few times. V usage is TRBV28 and J usage is TRBJ2-1; TRBD2 agrees at 10 bases. CDR3 length: 17 residues. V lost 11 bases and J lost 2; bases outside the gene matches: 15. CDR1 is MDHEN and CDR2 is SYDVKM in the germline V gene. CDR3 loop: CAVTTSGSRRPYNEQFF. In nucleotides, the CDR3 is TGTGCCGTAACGACTAGCGGGTCTAGGCGTCCCTACAATGAGCAGTTCTTC.

This sequence joins TRBV9 and TRBJ2-1; 13 bases line up with TRBD2. CDR3 length equals 17 residues. Trimming cost V 4 bases and J 9 bases; bases outside gene matches: 13. Germline CDR1 and CDR2: SGDLS and YYNGEE. Written as DNA, the CDR3 is TGTGCCAGCAGCCCGAGCCAGACTAGCGGGAGGCCTGTTGAGCAGTTCTTC. It codes for CASSPSQTSGRPVEQFF. Together with reference TRBV9 and TRBJ2-1, the CDR3 gives the full variable domain: DSGVTQTPKHLITATGQRVTLRCSPRSGDLSVYWYQQSLDQGLQFLIQYYNGEERAKGNILERFSAQQFPDLHSELNLSSLELGDSALYFCASSPSQTSGRPVEQFFGPGTRLTVL.

The V call is TRBV7-2, the J call TRBJ2-1; D is uncertain. V lost 4 bases, J lost 6 bases, and 10 bases lay in between. The CDR3 spans 13 residues. The germline V gene encodes CDR1 SGHTA and CDR2 FQGNSA. CDR3 sequence: CASSSYFSNEQFF. The CDR3, as DNA: TGTGCCAGCAGCTCCTACTTTAGCAATGAGCAGTTCTTC.

The chain combines TRBV5-1 with TRBJ2-2, with TRBD2 matching over 9 bases. The V gene's germline CDR1 is SGHRS and CDR2 YFSETQ. The V gene end was trimmed by 1 base and the J gene end by 5 bases; junction bases not matched to a gene: 9. The CDR3 contains 17 residues. The CDR3 loop reads CASSLIRGSGSTGELFF. CDR3 nucleotide sequence: TGCGCCAGCAGCTTGATCCGTGGTAGCGGGAGTACCGGGGAGCTGTTTTTT.

The CDR3 sequence is CASSLVGRSIGELFF. The CDR3 DNA sequence: TGTGCCAGCAGCTTAGTGGGCAGGTCGATCGGGGAGCTGTTTTTT. This chain uses TRBV7-2 with TRBJ2-2; D uncertain. Germline CDR1 is SGHTA and CDR2 is FQGNSA. With 1 base removed from V and 7 bases from J, the gap between germline ends came to 13 bases. The CDR3 is made up of 15 amino acids.

The V and J genes are TRBV27 and TRBJ2-2; unclear D gene. The CDR3 length is 12 residues. Germline V gene sequence: CDR1 MNHEY, CDR2 SMNVEV (reference sequence). V was shortened by 3 bases and J by 3 bases, with 2 bases between the two germline ends. CDR3 sequence: CASSFYTGELFF. In DNA form, the CDR3 reads TGTGCCAGCAGTTTCTACACCGGGGAGCTGTTTTTT.

This chain uses TRBV27 with TRBJ2-7; 7 positions match TRBD2. Germline values: CDR1 MNHEY, CDR2 SMNVEV (reference sequence). Losses at the gene ends were 2 bases for V and 5 bases for J; bases not matched to a gene: 6. The CDR3 loop spans 14 amino acids. CDR3 DNA sequence: TGTGCCAGCAGTTTAGCGGGAGTCACCCACGAGCAGTACTTC. The encoded protein is CASSLAGVTHEQYF.

The V and J genes are TRBV6-6 and TRBJ2-3, with 9 bases fitting TRBD2. CDR1 is MNHNY and CDR2 is SVGAGI in the germline V gene (reference sequence). This CDR3 is 15 amino acids long. Unmatched junction bases numbered 5, after V lost 5 bases and J lost 2 bases. CDR3 in DNA: TGTGCCAGCAGTGAGGCGGGAGGGGACACAGATACGCAGTATTTT. Its translation: CASSEAGGDTDTQYF.

This sequence joins TRBV28 and TRBJ1-4; no definite D call. Trimming took 2 bases from V and 8 from J, leaving 9 bases between them. The CDR3 loop spans 13 amino acids. Per the germline V gene, CDR1 is MDHEN and CDR2 is SYDVKM. The CDR3 reads CASSLISGEKLFF. CDR3 coding DNA: TGTGCCAGCAGTTTAATTTCTGGCGAAAAACTGTTTTTT.

This clone has more than one count but fewer than ten. This chain joins TRBV18 and TRBJ2-1, with D perhaps being TRBD1 or TRBD2 (5 bases each). Trimming took off 0 bases at V and 7 bases at J, with 10 bases between the two ends. The CDR3 runs to 14 residues. Germline V CDR1 and CDR2: KGHSH, LQKENI. CDR3: CASSPPGVANEQFF. CDR3 DNA: TGTGCCAGCTCACCACCGGGGGTTGCGAATGAGCAGTTCTTC.

This rearrangement joins TRBV27 to TRBJ2-1, with 8 nucleotides matching TRBD1. V lost 5 bases, J lost 0 bases, and 9 bases stayed unmatched. Germline CDR1 is MNHEY and CDR2 is SMNVEV (reference sequence). The CDR3 sequence is 17 residues long. The CDR3 reads CASSTSRGLSSYNEQFF. Here the CDR3 DNA reads TGTGCCAGCAGTACCAGCAGGGGGCTGAGCTCCTACAATGAGCAGTTCTTC.

The gene calls are TRBV7-9 and TRBJ1-2, with D perhaps matching TRBD1 (5 bases). Per germline, CDR1 SEHNR and CDR2 FQNEAQ (reference sequence). This CDR3 region has 14 residues. The germline V and J ends were trimmed by 5 bases and 4 bases, with 14 bases remaining between them. This CDR3 reads CASSLGDWGYGYTF. The CDR3 coding sequence is TGTGCCAGCAGCCTGGGGGATTGGGGCTATGGCTACACCTTC. The variable domain in full, completed from reference TRBV7-9 and TRBJ1-2, reads DTGVSQNPRHKITKRGQNVTFRCDPISEHNRLYWYRQTLGQGPEFLTYFQNEAQLEKSRLLSDRFSAERPKGSFSTLEIQRTEQGDSAMYLCASSLGDWGYGYTFGSGTRLTVV.

This chain connects TRBV7-8 to TRBJ2-5; no clear D gene. The J call could be wrong; TRBJ2-7 is a better fit for the DNA end. Germline lookup yields CDR1 SGHVS and CDR2 FQNEAQ. CDR3 length: 12 residues. CDR3 loop: CASSLSSYEQYF. DNA for the CDR3: TGTGCCAGCAGCTTGTCCTCGTACGAGCAGTACTTC.

The chain couples TRBV6-6 to TRBJ2-1, with a tentative D call TRBD2 (5 bases). V was pared by 6 bases and J by 0 bases, with 9 bases between. The CDR3 has 14 amino acids. CDR1 is MNHNY, CDR2 SVGAGI, per germline (reference sequence). The CDR3 loop is CASRTDFSYNEQFF. The CDR3 DNA reads as TGTGCCAGCAGGACGGACTTCTCCTACAATGAGCAGTTCTTC.

The chain couples TRBV13 to TRBJ1-4; 9 bases are a match to TRBD1. The CDR3 contains 15 residues. The V segment lost 4 bases and the J segment 7 bases; nucleotides outside the gene matches: 7. From germline, CDR1 is PRHDT and CDR2 FYEKMQ (reference sequence). Written as DNA, the CDR3 is TGTGCCAGCAGCTCACAGGGGGCGCAGGGTGAAAAACTGTTTTTT. The encoded protein is CASSSQGAQGEKLFF.

Relative to its sample, this clone is medium-sized. The V and J genes are TRBV6-1 and TRBJ1-3; D is perhaps TRBD1 (5 bases). V was clipped by 6 bases and J by 4 bases, with 10 bases between them. Germline V lookup: CDR1 MNHNS, CDR2 SASEGT. This CDR3 region has 13 residues. The CDR3 loop reads CASSRGRGNTIYF. The DNA for the CDR3 is TGTGCCAGCAGCCGGGGACGGGGAAACACCATATATTTT.

Note on this clone: The junction departs from germline at one end; a sequencing error may be responsible. The J gene is TRBJ2-7, the V gene TRBV7-7, with D possibly TRBD2 on 6 matching bases. The germline V gene encodes CDR1 SSHAT and CDR2 FNYEAQ (reference sequence). CDR3 length: 19 residues. CDR3 in amino acids: CASSSGTRGSWRASYEQYF. The CDR3 DNA follows: TGTGCTAGCAGCTCAGGGACGCGGGGAAGTTGGAGGGCTTCCTACGAGCAGTACTTC. The full variable domain, in which reference TRBV7-7 and TRBJ2-7 provide the parts outside the CDR3, is GAGVSQSPRYKVTKRGQDVTLRCDPISSHATLYWYQQALGQGPEFLTYFNYEAQPDKSGLPSDRFSAERPEGSISTLTIQRTEQRDSAMYRCASSSGTRGSWRASYEQYFGPGTRLTVT.

J is TRBJ2-7 and V is TRBV11-3; 8 nucleotides line up with TRBD1. Germline-derived CDR1 and CDR2 are SGHNT and YENEEA. The CDR3 has 13 residues. V was pared by 0 bases and J by 7 bases, with 2 bases of the junction left unmatched. The DNA of the CDR3 is TGTGCCAGCAGCTTAGAGGACAGGGCAGAGCAGTACTTC. Translation: CASSLEDRAEQYF.